These 14 T cell receptor beta chains were sequenced from one sample in a study of T cell responses to AZD1222 COVID-19 vaccine. Clones were sequenced by immunoSEQ multiplex PCR, and TCRdb holds only the in-frame ones, with some missing. This table holds about 130,000 clones, 85% to 95% found once. Source: peripheral blood, taken 28 days after the second AZD1222 dose. These receptors all stem from an adult who received the AZD1222 COVID-19 vaccine.

The CDR3: CASSSWTGLNNSPLHF. The DNA of the CDR3 is TGTGCCAGTAGTTCCTGGACAGGTCTTAATAATTCACCCCTCCACTTT. The rearrangement links TRBV19 to TRBJ1-6; TRBD1 matches 7 bases. J lost 5 bases, V lost 5 bases, and 9 bases had no gene match. In germline, CDR1 is LNHDA, CDR2 SQIVND (reference sequence). The CDR3 totals 16 residues.

This clone was picked up one time. The chain combines TRBV7-9 with TRBJ1-2, with TRBD1 identical over 7 bases. Trimming took 2 bases from V and 8 from J; bases not matched to a gene: 5. CDR1 is SEHNR and CDR2 is FQNEAQ in the germline V gene (reference sequence). The CDR3 is 13 amino acids. Here the CDR3 reads CASSLRQGEGYTF. CDR3 DNA sequence: TGTGCCAGCAGCTTACGGCAGGGGGAAGGCTACACCTTC.

The chain joins TRBV18 to TRBJ1-4; D is unclear. The germline gives CDR1 KGHSH, CDR2 LQKENI. V was clipped by 6 bases and J by 0 bases, with 2 bases between them. The CDR3 runs 12 residues. The CDR3 reads CASSATNEKLFF. CDR3 bases: TGTGCCAGCTCGGCAACTAATGAAAAACTGTTTTTT.

The chain uses TRBV7-9 and TRBJ2-4; D is undetermined. CDR3 length: 14 amino acids. V lost 2 bases and J lost 6, with 11 bases in between. The germline gives CDR1 SEHNR, CDR2 FQNEAQ (reference sequence). CDR3 nucleotides: TGTGCCAGCAGCTTATGGGCTCAGACAAACATTCAGTACTTC. It codes for CASSLWAQTNIQYF. The complete variable domain, with remaining parts taken from reference TRBV7-9 and TRBJ2-4, reads DTGVSQNPRHKITKRGQNVTFRCDPISEHNRLYWYRQTLGQGPEFLTYFQNEAQLEKSRLLSDRFSAERPKGSFSTLEIQRTEQGDSAMYLCASSLWAQTNIQYFGAGTRLSVL.

V gene TRBV6-5 combines with J gene TRBJ1-1; a weak D match, TRBD1 (5 bases). V was shortened by 6 bases and J by 3 bases, with 11 bases between the two germline ends. CDR1 MNHEY and CDR2 SVGAGI come from the germline V gene. The CDR3 has 13 residues. The DNA for the CDR3 is TGTGCCAGCAGCCCAACAGGAGACACTGAAGCTTTCTTT. This encodes CASSPTGDTEAFF.

The V call is TRBV5-1, the J call TRBJ1-2; the D gene is possibly TRBD1 (6 bases). The V and J ends lost 0 bases and 5 bases respectively, with 11 bases between them. Germline loops: CDR1 SGHRS, CDR2 YFSETQ. CDR3 size: 14 residues. DNA of the CDR3: TGCGCCAGCAGCTTGGCCGGGACACCGTATGGCTACACCTTC. This gives the protein CASSLAGTPYGYTF.

The chain joins TRBV7-2 to TRBJ1-2; 7 bases map to TRBD1. The CDR3 spans 15 residues. The V gene's germline CDR1 is SGHTA and CDR2 FQGNSA. Unmatched junction bases numbered 5, after V lost 0 bases and J lost 4 bases. CDR3 DNA: TGTGCCAGCAGCTTAGCGTTAGACAGGGTCTATGGCTACACCTTC. It codes for CASSLALDRVYGYTF.

The V gene is TRBV19, the J gene TRBJ1-3; D possibly corresponds to TRBD1 (5 bases). With 6 bases removed from V and 2 bases from J, the gap between germline ends came to 14 bases. The CDR3 loop spans 15 amino acids. CDR1 is LNHDA and CDR2 is SQIVND in the germline V gene (reference sequence). In nucleotides, the CDR3 is TGTGCCAGTAGACACTACCGGGGGACTGGAAACACCATATATTTT. Protein product: CASRHYRGTGNTIYF.

V is TRBV24-1 and J is TRBJ1-5; TRBD1 is a possible D gene (5 bases). The ends were cut back, 7 bases at V and 2 bases at J, with 11 bases in the middle. Germline assignment: CDR1 KGHDR and CDR2 SFDVKD. This CDR3 comprises 14 residues. The CDR3 nucleotides are TGTGCCACCAGCGGGGCGGGGGGCAATCAGCCCCAGCATTTT. Translated: CATSGAGGNQPQHF.

V and J are TRBV4-2 and TRBJ1-1; 7 bases agree with TRBD1. Germline V lookup: CDR1 LGHNA, CDR2 YNFKEQ. With V trimmed by 0 bases and J by 0 bases, 1 base remained unmatched. The CDR3 covers 15 residues. In DNA form, the CDR3 reads TGTGCCAGCAGCCAAGAGGACAGGATGAACACTGAAGCTTTCTTT. This sequence encodes CASSQEDRMNTEAFF.

The CDR3 region is CSVEDWGTGTETQYF. For the CDR3, the DNA is TGCAGCGTTGAAGATTGGGGGACAGGGACAGAGACCCAGTACTTC. V gene TRBV29-1 combines with J gene TRBJ2-5; 9 bases fit TRBD1. Germline V gene data show CDR1 as SQVTM and CDR2 as ANQGSEA. This CDR3 comprises 15 residues. V lost 0 bases to trimming and J lost 4 bases; unmatched junction nucleotides: 6.

This clone was counted a single time. The chain joins TRBV6-2 or TRBV6-3 to TRBJ1-5, with D unresolved. Germline V gives CDR1 MNHEY, CDR2 SVGEGT. The CDR3 totals 14 residues. V lost 0 bases, J lost 4 bases, and 7 bases lay in between. CDR3 region: CASSYSGRNQPQHF. Here the CDR3 DNA reads TGTGCCAGCAGTTACTCAGGGAGGAATCAGCCCCAGCATTTT.

This clone came up once. CDR3 sequence (DNA): TGTGCCAGCAGTTTATACCCAGCTCGGACCGGGGAGCTGTTTTTT. It encodes CASSLYPARTGELFF. This chain links TRBV27 with TRBJ2-2; no clear D. The CDR3 length is 15 residues. Trimming pared 1 base from V and 5 bases from J, leaving 11 bases between. The germline V gene has CDR1 MNHEY and CDR2 SMNVEV (reference sequence).

This clone was seen a single time. This chain joins TRBV28 and TRBJ2-5; no clear D. CDR1 is MDHEN and CDR2 is SYDVKM in the germline V gene. The CDR3 length is 15 residues. V gave up 2 bases and J gave up 0 bases, with 10 bases separating them. CDR3 residues: CASSLSGSYQETQYF. The CDR3 DNA sequence: TGTGCCAGCAGTTTAAGTGGGTCGTACCAAGAGACCCAGTACTTC.